The rows below give T cell receptor beta chains drawn from one sample of a study of blood T cell repertoires in COVID-19. Generated by immunoSEQ multiplex PCR, the TCRdb table keeps only in-frame clones and is missing some. The sample has some 140,000 clones; 70% to 80% are singletons. The sample was peripheral blood. The source is a man aged 60 to 69 with acute or convalescent COVID-19. Each CDR3 is given with its conserved first and last residue. D genes are given only for firm matches. Clone size is stated in some rows and not others, as once, few, many or a class when expanded.

V,size,D,J,DNA,CDR3
TRBV9,NA,TRBD1,TRBJ1-4,TGTGCCAGCAGCCTTCAGACAGGGGTAAATGAAAAACTGTTTTTT,CASSLQTGVNEKLFF
TRBV2,NA,TRBD1,TRBJ1-1,TGTGCCAGCTCAGAACAGGGGGCTAGCACTGAAGCTTTCTTT,CASSEQGASTEAFF
TRBV18,NA,TRBD2,TRBJ2-5,TGTGCCAGCTCCCCGGGACTAGCGGGGCAAGAGACCCAGTACTTC,CASSPGLAGQETQYF
TRBV6-5,NA,TRBD2,TRBJ2-4,TGTGCCAGCACAGGCGGGGGTCGGAACATTCAGTACTTC,CASTGGGRNIQYF
TRBV9,NA,TRBD1,TRBJ1-3,TGTGCCAGCAGCGTAGGGACAGGGTGGGGAAACACCATATATTTT,CASSVGTGWGNTIYF
TRBV27,NA,TRBD1,TRBJ2-2,TGTGCCAGCAGCCCCCGACAGGGTAGAACGGAGCTGTTTTTT,CASSPRQGRTELFF
TRBV10-3,NA,NA,TRBJ1-5,TGTGCCATCGTGGGGGCCAGGGCAGGTCAGCCCCAGCATTTT,CAIVGARAGQPQHF
TRBV27,NA,NA,TRBJ1-1,TGTGCCAGCAGTCGAGGGACACAGGCTTTCTTT,CASSRGTQAFF
TRBV9,NA,NA,TRBJ2-3,TGTGCCAGCAGCGTAGGGGGACAAAACACAGATACGCAGTATTTT,CASSVGGQNTDTQYF
TRBV7-9,NA,TRBD2,TRBJ2-2,TGTGCCAGCACCCTGACCCGGCGGGGGGCGAACACCGGGGAGCTGTTTTTT,CASTLTRRGANTGELFF
TRBV28,NA,NA,TRBJ1-5,TGTGCCAGCAGTTTACTAGGGGGATATCAGCCCCAGCATTTT,CASSLLGGYQPQHF
TRBV19,few,NA,TRBJ1-2,TGTGCCCTTAGGTACGGGGATGGCTACACCTTC,CALRYGDGYTF
TRBV28,NA,TRBD1,TRBJ1-5,TGTGCCAGCAGGGACACCCGGGACAGGGTCGCCAGCAATCAGCCCCAGCATTTT,CASRDTRDRVASNQPQHF
TRBV5-6,NA,NA,TRBJ1-2,TGTGCCAGCAGCTTGGCCTCCTATGGCTACACCTTC,CASSLASYGYTF
TRBV7-8,NA,NA,TRBJ2-4,TGTGCCAGCAGCCCCGGGGATAGCGGAGGGGTAGCCAAAAACATTCAGTACTTC,CASSPGDSGGVAKNIQYF
TRBV19,NA,TRBD2,TRBJ2-3,TGTGCCAGTAGTATATTGAGACTAGCGGGAGTTGATACGCAGTATTTT,CASSILRLAGVDTQYF
TRBV6-4,few,TRBD2,TRBJ2-3,TGTGCCAGCACGTCTGGTAGCGGGAGAAGGGCTGCCACAGATACGCAGTATTTT,CASTSGSGRRAATDTQYF
TRBV2,once,NA,TRBJ2-7,TGTGCCAGCAGAGAGGCGGGGCGGGAGCAGTACTTC,CASREAGREQYF
TRBV19,few,NA,TRBJ2-7,TGTGCCAGTAGTATGGGGGCGTACTACGAGCAGTACTTC,CASSMGAYYEQYF
TRBV5-1,NA,TRBD1,TRBJ1-2,TGCGCCAGCAGCTTGCCCCCGGGACAGGGGGCAGGAGAAGGAGGCTACACCTTC,CASSLPPGQGAGEGGYTF
TRBV7-2,NA,NA,TRBJ1-2,TGTGCCAGCAGCTTATACGGAGCTAAGGGAGTCTATGGCTACACCTTC,CASSLYGAKGVYGYTF
TRBV20-1,NA,TRBD2,TRBJ2-1,TGCAGTGCTAGTGTAGCGTCTAGCGGGCCCAATGAGCAGTTCTTC,CSASVASSGPNEQFF
TRBV29-1,few,NA,TRBJ2-7,TGCAGCGTCTCAAGCCCGGGACACGGTGATTACGAGCAGTACTTC,CSVSSPGHGDYEQYF
TRBV7-8,NA,TRBD1,TRBJ1-5,TGTGCCAGCAGCTTATTCGGGACAGGGGGCGATCAGCCCCAGCATTTT,CASSLFGTGGDQPQHF
TRBV6-1,NA,TRBD1,TRBJ2-7,TGTGCCAGCAGTGAAGCACCGGCAGGGGGCATCGACGAGCAGTACTTC,CASSEAPAGGIDEQYF
TRBV6-2/TRBV6-3,once,TRBD1,TRBJ2-7,TGTGCCAGCAGCCAGGGGGCTGGCGAGCAGTACTTC,CASSQGAGEQYF
TRBV4-3,NA,NA,TRBJ1-5,TGCGCCAGCAGCCAAGAAACCGGAGGTAATCAGCCCCAGCATTTT,CASSQETGGNQPQHF
TRBV29-1,NA,TRBD1,TRBJ2-1,TGCAGCGGCGGGACAGGTAAACACAATGAGCAGTTCTTC,CSGGTGKHNEQFF
TRBV5-1,few,NA,TRBJ1-2,TGCGCCAGCAGCTCCCAGGGGAAAGGGTATGGCTACACCTTC,CASSSQGKGYGYTF